Below are 3 T cell receptor beta chains sequenced from a single sample in a study of Ad26.COV2.S vaccination and SARS-CoV-2 variants. Treatment reported: about 20 received Ad26.COV2.S at low or high dose, single or two shots; five or six received placebo; per-sample allocation not given. Material that was analyzed had been drawn on day 63 after the first vaccine or placebo injection. Using immunoSEQ multiplex PCR, the repertoire was profiled, and TCRdb retains in-frame clones only, with some absent. The sample has approximately 240,000 clones; 70% to 90% are singletons. The sequencing here drew on peripheral blood, taken in a trial of Ad26.COV2.S vaccine versus placebo. Receptors were obtained from a person aged 18-65 years who received the Ad26.COV2.S COVID-19 vaccine or a placebo.

In DNA, the CDR3 is TGTGCCAGCTCACCGACTAGCGGGGTCACAGATACGCAGTATTTT. Translating gives CASSPTSGVTDTQYF. The chain couples TRBV18 to TRBJ2-3; 11 bases map to TRBD2. The CDR3 loop spans 15 amino acids. J lost 2 bases, V lost 3 bases, and 1 base had no gene match. The V gene's germline CDR1 is KGHSH and CDR2 LQKENI.

This sequence joins TRBV10-1 and TRBJ1-4; D is unclear. Trimming left V 2 bases short and J 10 bases short, with 14 bases between. Germline-derived CDR1 and CDR2 are WNHNN and SYGVQD (reference sequence). This CDR3 is built from 14 residues. The CDR3 spells CASSEGGPERKLFF. CDR3 DNA: TGCGCCAGCAGTGAGGGAGGGCCAGAGAGAAAACTGTTTTTT.

V and J are TRBV3-1 (or the pseudogene TRBV3-2) and TRBJ2-3; 8 bases fit TRBD2. With V trimmed by 1 base and J by 0 bases, 6 bases remained unmatched. This CDR3 has 17 amino acids. Germline V gene lookup returns CDR1 LGHDT and CDR2 YNNKEL (reference sequence). CDR3 DNA: TGTGCCAGCAGCCAAGCCCCACTAGCGGCTAGCACAGATACGCAGTATTTT. The encoded protein is CASSQAPLAASTDTQYF.